The 32 T cell receptor beta chains in this list originate from one sample, sequenced in a study of T-cell memory formation after mild COVID-19. TCRdb re-called the 5' RACE reads through MiXCR, storing one row per CDR3 protein. Of just over 350,000 distinct CDR3 sequences listed, under 15% were seen once; the top ten hold roughly 22%. Sequencing was done on a sample of PBMCs or a T cell subset sorted from them (not recorded which). Every receptor here comes from a man aged 18 to 30 who had mild COVID-19 (a few samples of this study predate the infection). Cell type and time point are not known.

This clonotype was observed at least ten times. The rearrangement links TRBV7-3 to TRBJ2-3; 8 bases are shared with TRBD2. The CDR3 contains 15 residues. V trimming: 3 bases; J trimming: 3 bases; junction bases outside the gene matches: 5. Looked up from germline, CDR1 is SGHTA and CDR2 is FQGTGA. The CDR3 region is CASSFLAGGTDTQYF. In nucleotides, the CDR3 is TGTGCCAGCAGCTTCCTGGCGGGGGGAACAGATACGCAGTATTTT.

The chain combines TRBV6-2 or TRBV6-3 with TRBJ2-3; D not resolved. CDR1 MNHEY and CDR2 SVGEGT come from the germline V gene. The CDR3 is 14 amino acids. With 6 bases removed from V and 0 bases from J, the gap between germline ends came to 10 bases. The CDR3 region has the DNA TGTGCCAGCAGGCGTCCGATTAGCACAGATACGCAGTATTTT. Translating gives CASRRPISTDTQYF.

This clonotype was observed a few times. This rearrangement joins TRBV20-1 to TRBJ2-7; no firm D call. The germline V and J ends were trimmed by 0 bases and 4 bases, with 13 bases remaining between them. The CDR3 is 14 residues long. CDR1 is DFQATT and CDR2 is SNEGSKA in the germline V gene (reference sequence). CDR3 region: CSAREGSRDYEQYF. In DNA, the CDR3 is TGCAGTGCTAGAGAAGGTAGTAGGGATTACGAGCAGTACTTC.

This clonotype was seen ten or more times. The chain has TRBV7-2 and TRBJ2-7, with D hard to call. The length of the CDR3 is 14 residues. Germline V lookup: CDR1 SGHTA, CDR2 FQGNSA. V was trimmed by 4 bases and J by 2 bases, leaving 12 bases between them. In nucleotides, the CDR3 is TGTGCCAGCAGCTCCAATTTCCATGCCTACGAGCAGTACGTC. It is translated as CASSSNFHAYEQYV.

This clonotype was seen at least ten times. The gene calls are TRBV20-1 and TRBJ2-5; TRBD1 matches 8 bases. Germline values: CDR1 DFQATT, CDR2 SNEGSKA (reference sequence). V lost 6 bases to trimming and J lost 4 bases; unmatched junction nucleotides: 13. This CDR3 is built from 15 residues. The CDR3 bases are TGCAGTGCAAACCAGGACAGGGTAGAAAGAGAGACCCAGTACTTC. It encodes CSANQDRVERETQYF.

The chain uses TRBV18 and TRBJ2-5; 8 bases map to TRBD1. The CDR3 sequence is 14 residues long. Germline V CDR1 and CDR2: KGHSH, LQKENI. Germline trimming cut 6 bases from V and 3 bases from J; bases unmatched to any gene: 6. DNA for the CDR3: TGTGCCAGCTCGTTCATGACAGGGGAAGAGACCCAGTACTTC. This translates into CASSFMTGEETQYF.

Ten or more counts support this clonotype. The rearrangement uses TRBV11-2 and TRBJ2-3; no clear D gene. Per the germline V gene, CDR1 is SGHAT and CDR2 is FQNNGV. This CDR3 region has 11 residues. The germline V and J ends were trimmed by 2 bases and 6 bases, with 3 bases remaining between them. CDR3 in amino acids: CASSLWDTQYF. CDR3 sequence (DNA): TGTGCCAGCAGCTTATGGGATACGCAGTATTTT.

CDR3 region: CASRLTTEQYF. In DNA, the CDR3 is TGTGCCAGCAGACTTACCACCGAGCAGTACTTC. The chain joins TRBV6-1 to TRBJ2-7, with D uncertain. CDR3 length equals 11 residues. V was clipped by 6 bases and J by 6 bases, with 9 bases between them. CDR1 MNHNS and CDR2 SASEGT come from the germline V gene.

This clonotype was seen a handful of times. The genes are TRBV27 and TRBJ1-1; a possible D gene is TRBD1 (5 bases). The CDR3 runs 13 residues. The V end was cut by 8 bases, the J end by 2 bases, with 12 bases between. CDR1 MNHEY and CDR2 SMNVEV come from the germline V gene (reference sequence). CDR3 sequence (DNA): TGTGCCAGCTTCCTGGGGGGAAACACTGAAGCTTTCTTT. Its protein product is CASFLGGNTEAFF.

CDR3 residues: CASSLEAGFVSYEQYV. In nucleotides, the CDR3 is TGTGCCAGCAGCTTGGAGGCTGGCTTCGTAAGCTACGAGCAGTACGTC. The chain recombines TRBV5-5 with TRBJ2-7; no clear D. Trimming left V 0 bases short and J 3 bases short, with 16 bases between. The CDR3 length is 16 residues. From germline, CDR1 is SGHKS and CDR2 YYEKEE (reference sequence).

The V call is TRBV20-1, the J call TRBJ2-2, with TRBD1 matching over 9 bases. Germline loops: CDR1 DFQATT, CDR2 SNEGSKA (reference sequence). CDR3 length: 16 amino acids. V shed 0 bases, J shed 5 bases, and the junction held 7 bases outside the gene matches. This CDR3 reads CSARDQTGGWTGELFF. The DNA for the CDR3 is TGCAGTGCTAGAGATCAGACAGGGGGATGGACCGGGGAGCTGTTTTTT.

The chain recombines TRBV5-4 with TRBJ2-6; D is possibly TRBD2 (6 bases). The V gene's germline CDR1 is SGHNT and CDR2 YYREEE (reference sequence). V dropped 0 bases and J dropped 0 bases, with 13 bases sitting between them. The CDR3 runs to 18 residues. CDR3 protein: CASSLVGGARSGANVLTF. The CDR3 DNA reads TGTGCCAGCAGCTTGGTGGGAGGAGCCCGCTCTGGGGCCAACGTCCTGACTTTC.

This clonotype was detected only a few times. J is TRBJ2-3 and V is TRBV7-2; 8 nucleotides align to TRBD2. Germline CDR1 is SGHTA and CDR2 is FQGNSA. V was pared by 5 bases and J by 4 bases, with 11 bases of the junction left unmatched. This CDR3 region has 16 residues. In nucleotides, the CDR3 is TGTGCCAGCAGCCCCAGGACTAGCCCCCTCTCAGATACGCAGTATTTT. Translation gives CASSPRTSPLSDTQYF.

This clonotype has more than one count but fewer than ten. The V call is TRBV7-2, the J call TRBJ1-2, with 7 bases lining up with TRBD1. The germline gives CDR1 SGHTA, CDR2 FQGNSA. V lost 1 base and J lost 7; bases outside the gene matches: 15. This CDR3 contains 17 residues. The CDR3 nucleotides read TGTGCCAGCAGCTTAGAGTTGGCTGACAGGGTAGGAGGTGGCTACACCTTC. Protein sequence: CASSLELADRVGGGYTF.

This chain joins TRBV21-1 and TRBJ1-2. TRBV21-1 is a documented pseudogene. There are 12 residues in the CDR3. The CDR3 loop is CASSQKIYGYTF. The CDR3 region has the DNA TGTGCCAGCAGCCAAAAAATCTATGGCTACACCTTC.

The chain uses TRBV5-1 and TRBJ2-3; no clear D gene. CDR3 size: 14 residues. Trimming shortened V by 4 bases and J by 3 bases, and 12 bases separated the two germline ends. The germline CDR1 and CDR2 sequences are SGHRS and YFSETQ. The CDR3 DNA follows: TGCGCCAGCAGCCTTTACGACGGGACAGATACGCAGTATTTT. The encoded protein is CASSLYDGTDTQYF.

Only a few counts were recorded for this clonotype. The V gene is TRBV20-1, the J gene TRBJ2-1; TRBD2 matches 16 bases. V was clipped by 3 bases and J by 7 bases; unmatched bases: 3. Germline loops: CDR1 DFQATT, CDR2 SNEGSKA (reference sequence). This CDR3 is built from 15 residues. The CDR3 DNA reads TGCAGTGCTAGGAGGGGACTAGCGGGGGGGAATGAGCAGTTCTTC. It specifies CSARRGLAGGNEQFF.

This chain connects TRBV7-6 to TRBJ2-1, with D perhaps TRBD2 (6 bases). Per the germline V gene, CDR1 is SGHVS and CDR2 is FNYEAQ. The CDR3 extends over 13 amino acids. The V end was cut by 5 bases, the J end by 10 bases, with 15 bases between. CDR3: CASSPPPGVEQFF. For the CDR3, the DNA is TGTGCCAGCAGCCCCCCCCCGGGGGTGGAGCAGTTCTTC.

This chain joins TRBV12-3 or TRBV12-4 and TRBJ2-3; maybe TRBD1 (5 bases). The CDR3 has 14 residues. The V end was cut by 5 bases, the J end by 3 bases, with 12 bases between. CDR3 in DNA: TGTGCCAGCAGTGACTCAGGGAAGACAGATACGCAGTATTTT. Encoded protein: CASSDSGKTDTQYF.

There are a few counts of this clonotype. The rearrangement uses TRBV5-1 and TRBJ2-5; D possibly corresponds to TRBD2 (6 bases). This CDR3 has 14 amino acids. The germline V and J ends were trimmed by 4 bases and 0 bases, with 10 bases remaining between them. Germline values: CDR1 SGHRS, CDR2 YFSETQ. The CDR3 DNA follows: TGCGCCAGCAGCATCCTAGCGAACCAAGAGACCCAGTACTTC. It yields the protein CASSILANQETQYF.

This clonotype was counted only a few times. The chain links TRBV4-1 to TRBJ2-3, with D possibly matching TRBD2 (5 bases). The CDR3 totals 15 residues. Germline loops: CDR1 MGHRA, CDR2 YSYEKL. Between the trimmed V and J ends, which lost 1 base and 3 bases, there was a span of 11 bases. CDR3 amino acids: CASSQVEGGTDTQYF. CDR3 in DNA: TGCGCCAGCAGCCAAGTAGAAGGAGGAACAGATACGCAGTATTTT.

The chain uses TRBV7-9 and TRBJ2-5, with D perhaps given as TRBD1 or TRBD2 (5 bases each). Germline V gene sequence: CDR1 SEHNR, CDR2 FQNEAQ (reference sequence). Trimming removed 3 bases at V and 2 bases at J, with 13 bases between. CDR3 length equals 15 residues. As DNA, the CDR3 is TGTGCCAGCAGCTTGGGGGTCAAGGGACAAGAGACCCAGTACTTC. Protein sequence: CASSLGVKGQETQYF.

DNA for the CDR3: TGCAGTGCTCGGGCGTTTAGCGGGGGGGCCGTAGAGGAGACCCAGTACTTC. This encodes CSARAFSGGAVEETQYF. The V call is TRBV20-1, the J call TRBJ2-5; 11 bases agree with TRBD2. This CDR3 spans 17 amino acids. CDR1 DFQATT and CDR2 SNEGSKA come from the germline V gene (reference sequence). The junction had 16 bases not matched to a gene; V was cut back by 5 bases and J by 5 bases.

This clonotype was counted between two and nine times. The chain has TRBV12-5 and TRBJ2-2; D is undetermined. Trimming removed 5 bases from V and 4 bases from J, with 2 bases in between. This CDR3 comprises 11 residues. In germline, CDR1 is LGHNT, CDR2 FRNRAP. This CDR3 reads CASGPTGELFF. The CDR3 region has the DNA TGTGCTAGTGGTCCCACCGGGGAGCTGTTTTTT.

This chain links TRBV14 with TRBJ2-2; D perhaps matches TRBD1 (5 bases). The CDR3 runs to 13 residues. The V gene lost 8 bases and the J gene lost 3 bases, with 10 bases spanning the gap. Germline CDR1 reads SGHDN; CDR2 reads FVKESK. CDR3 in amino acids: CASGAIHTGELFF. CDR3 in DNA: TGTGCCAGCGGGGCCATCCACACCGGGGAGCTGTTTTTT.

V and J are TRBV11-2 and TRBJ1-4; D gene uncertain. CDR1 and CDR2 (germline): SGHAT, FQNNGV. V dropped 4 bases and J dropped 0 bases, with 9 bases sitting between them. The CDR3 length is 15 residues. The DNA of the CDR3 is TGTGCCAGCAGCTCCTCAGGCCCAACTAATGAAAAACTGTTTTTT. It translates to CASSSSGPTNEKLFF.

V gene TRBV4-2 combines with J gene TRBJ2-2, with 8 positions matching TRBD2. The trim removed 0 bases at V and 1 base at J, leaving 10 bases unmatched. The CDR3 is made up of 19 amino acids. Germline-derived CDR1 and CDR2 are LGHNA and YNFKEQ. The CDR3: CASSQERFRLAGNTGELFF. CDR3 coding DNA: TGTGCCAGCAGCCAAGAGAGGTTCAGGCTAGCGGGGAACACCGGGGAGCTGTTTTTT.

This clonotype turned up a few times. The chain combines TRBV9 with TRBJ1-2; D not resolved. The CDR3 is 12 amino acids. Trimming took off 0 bases at V and 14 bases at J, with 14 bases between the two ends. CDR1 and CDR2 (germline): SGDLS, YYNGEE. The CDR3 bases are TGTGCCAGCAGCGTAGTAGGATTCGATCTAACCTTC. Its protein product is CASSVVGFDLTF.

This clonotype turned up a few times. The chain recombines TRBV2 with TRBJ1-1; 8 positions agree with TRBD1. V gave up 7 bases and J gave up 4 bases; unmatched junction bases: 5. This CDR3 contains 13 residues. Germline assignment: CDR1 SNHLY and CDR2 FYNNEI. CDR3 nucleotide sequence: TGTGCCAGCATTCCACAGGGGGGCACTGAAGCTTTCTTT. Its protein product is CASIPQGGTEAFF.

This clonotype was counted only a few times. This rearrangement joins TRBV9 to TRBJ2-5, with TRBD1 matching 8 bases. Looked up from germline, CDR1 is SGDLS and CDR2 is YYNGEE. After removal of 2 bases from V and 4 bases from J, the junction contained 10 bases not matched to a gene. The CDR3 is made up of 16 amino acids. CDR3 in DNA: TGTGCCAGCAGCGTTGGCCCCGGACAGGGAAGAGAGACCCAGTACTTC. Translating gives CASSVGPGQGRETQYF.

V usage is TRBV5-4 and J usage is TRBJ2-3; D call uncertain. The CDR3 totals 12 residues. V shed 6 bases and J shed 4 bases, with 9 bases lying between them. CDR1 and CDR2 (germline): SGHNT, YYREEE (reference sequence). For the CDR3, the DNA is TGTGCCAGCACCGGCCGGGCAGATACGCAGTATTTT. The encoded protein is CASTGRADTQYF.

This clonotype was seen just once. The chain links TRBV25-1 to TRBJ2-7; 7 nucleotides align to TRBD1. Looked up from germline, CDR1 is MGHDK and CDR2 is SYGVNS. This CDR3 is 15 amino acids long. J was trimmed by 4 bases and V by 4 bases; bases with no gene match: 10. CDR3 bases: TGTGCCAGCAGTGCGGGACAGCCGGGGTCGTACGAGCAGTACTTC. Its protein is CASSAGQPGSYEQYF.